What follows are 25 T cell receptor beta chains derived from one specimen sequenced in a study of PD-L1 blockade in urothelial cancer. This table comes from immunoSEQ multiplex PCR, and its TCRdb copy is limited to in-frame clones, with some not included. Among under 30,000 clones listed, approximately 89% were seen once. Source: PBMCs, taken around atezolizumab (anti-PD-L1) treatment. The source is a middle-aged man with urothelial cancer.

The rearrangement joins TRBV28 to TRBJ1-1; D might be TRBD1 (5 bases). CDR3 length: 14 amino acids. Germline CDR1 reads MDHEN; CDR2 reads SYDVKM. The V end lost 3 bases, the J end lost 3 bases, and 11 bases lay between the germline ends. CDR3 loop: CASSFGGVDTEAFF. CDR3 DNA: TGTGCCAGCAGTTTCGGAGGGGTTGACACTGAAGCTTTCTTT. The full variable domain, completed using reference TRBV28 and TRBJ1-1, is DVKVTQSSRYLVKRTGEKVFLECVQDMDHENMFWYRQDPGLGLRLIYFSYDVKMKEKGDIPEGYSVSREKKERFSLILESASTNQTSMYLCASSFGGVDTEAFFGQGTRLTVV.

V usage is TRBV25-1 and J usage is TRBJ2-7; TRBD1 matches 8 bases. The CDR3 has 15 amino acids. The junction had 12 bases not matched to a gene; V was cut back by 8 bases and J by 3 bases. CDR1 MGHDK and CDR2 SYGVNS come from the germline V gene. CDR3: CASLGFITGGYEQYF. CDR3 in DNA: TGTGCCAGCCTTGGATTTATTACAGGGGGCTACGAGCAGTACTTC.

The count of this clone is one. This chain connects TRBV19 to TRBJ2-7, with D unclear. CDR1 and CDR2 from the germline V gene are LNHDA and SQIVND (reference sequence). Trimming took off 3 bases at V and 1 base at J, with 7 bases between the two ends. The CDR3 has 13 residues. The CDR3 is CASSMELSYEQYF. In DNA, the CDR3 is TGTGCCAGTAGTATGGAACTATCCTACGAGCAGTACTTC.

This clone came up once. The rearrangement uses TRBV5-5 and TRBJ2-7; D not certain. The CDR3 totals 15 residues. The germline CDR1 and CDR2 sequences are SGHKS and YYEKEE (reference sequence). V shed 2 bases and J shed 2 bases, with 14 bases lying between them. The CDR3 nucleotides are TGTGCCAGCAGCTTCGACACTTACGTCACCTACGAGCAGTACTTC. It translates to CASSFDTYVTYEQYF.

The chain carries TRBV27 and TRBJ2-7; 7 bases align to TRBD2. V gave up 2 bases and J gave up 3 bases; unmatched junction bases: 4. CDR1 is MNHEY, CDR2 SMNVEV, per germline (reference sequence). This CDR3 spans 14 amino acids. This CDR3 reads CASSLGLVGYEQYF. DNA for the CDR3: TGTGCCAGCAGTTTAGGACTAGTAGGCTACGAGCAGTACTTC.

This clone showed up just once. The sample contains more than one DNA sequence encoding this CDR3. The chain has TRBV7-8 and TRBJ2-3, with 10 bases that match TRBD2. The CDR3 totals 15 residues. Germline values: CDR1 SGHVS, CDR2 FQNEAQ. V shed 2 bases and J 4 bases; nucleotides not matched to a gene: 3. CDR3 sequence (DNA): TGTGCCAGCAGCTTAAGCGGGGGGGCCTCAGATACGCAGTATTTT. Amino acid sequence: CASSLSGGASDTQYF.

The chain employs TRBV12-5 and TRBJ2-1, with D possibly being TRBD2 (6 bases). The germline CDR1 and CDR2 sequences are LGHNT and FRNRAP. With 3 bases removed from V and 4 bases from J, the gap between germline ends came to 13 bases. The CDR3 covers 15 residues. CDR3 in amino acids: CASGFSSVIYNEQFF. The CDR3 region has the DNA TGTGCTAGTGGTTTTTCTAGCGTGATTTACAATGAGCAGTTCTTC.

This chain joins TRBV2 and TRBJ2-7, with unresolved D. CDR1 SNHLY and CDR2 FYNNEI come from the germline V gene. V gave up 4 bases and J gave up 2 bases, with 12 bases separating them. The CDR3 sequence is 14 residues long. CDR3 loop: CASSVSGPPYEQYF. The CDR3 DNA reads TGTGCCAGCAGTGTATCAGGCCCGCCCTACGAGCAGTACTTC.

This sequence joins TRBV7-9 and TRBJ2-1; perhaps TRBD2 as D (6 bases). CDR3 length equals 14 residues. Looked up from germline, CDR1 is SEHNR and CDR2 is FQNEAQ (reference sequence). The V end was cut by 3 bases, the J end by 3 bases, with 9 bases between. The CDR3, as DNA: TGTGCCAGCAGCTTCCCGGGACTCTACAATGAGCAGTTCTTC. Its translation is CASSFPGLYNEQFF.

The chain carries TRBV27 and TRBJ2-7; D perhaps matches TRBD1 (5 bases). The CDR3 length is 13 residues. V shed 6 bases and J shed 4 bases, with 13 bases lying between them. Germline V gives CDR1 MNHEY, CDR2 SMNVEV (reference sequence). The DNA of the CDR3 is TGTGCCAGCAGCCCCGACAGACCTTACGAGCAGTACTTC. Translated, it gives CASSPDRPYEQYF.

The chain combines TRBV27 with TRBJ2-1, with no clear D. V shed 8 bases and J shed 0 bases, with 8 bases lying between them. Germline CDR1 is MNHEY and CDR2 is SMNVEV (reference sequence). This CDR3 has 13 amino acids. CDR3 sequence reads: CASFASSYNEQFF. The CDR3, as DNA: TGTGCCAGCTTCGCTAGCTCCTACAATGAGCAGTTCTTC.

The rearrangement joins TRBV28 to TRBJ1-2; 10 bases are a match to TRBD1. The V segment lost 2 bases and the J segment 6 bases; nucleotides outside the gene matches: 9. This CDR3 has 16 residues. Germline values: CDR1 MDHEN, CDR2 SYDVKM. The CDR3 here is CASSLPSTGGGDGYTF. DNA of the CDR3: TGTGCCAGCAGTTTACCGTCGACAGGGGGCGGGGATGGCTACACCTTC.

This sequence joins TRBV6-5 and TRBJ1-2, with D possibly TRBD1 on 6 matching bases. CDR3 length: 11 amino acids. The V end lost 5 bases, the J end lost 5 bases, and 6 bases lay between the germline ends. Germline lookup yields CDR1 MNHEY and CDR2 SVGAGI. CDR3 residues: CASSQGYGYTF. The CDR3 DNA is TGTGCCAGCAGTCAGGGGTATGGCTACACCTTC.

The chain recombines TRBV30 with TRBJ2-7; 7 bases map to TRBD2. V dropped 7 bases and J dropped 2; count of bases not matched to a gene: 5. Per germline, CDR1 GTSNPN and CDR2 SVGIG (reference sequence). The CDR3 is 12 amino acids. The CDR3 reads CASSSGPYEQYF. Written as DNA, the CDR3 is TGTGCCTCGTCTAGCGGACCCTACGAGCAGTACTTC.

V usage is TRBV7-2 and J usage is TRBJ1-5; perhaps TRBD1 as D (6 bases). The CDR3 loop spans 14 amino acids. The germline gives CDR1 SGHTA, CDR2 FQGNSA. V shed 1 base and J shed 8 bases, with 12 bases lying between them. In nucleotides, the CDR3 is TGTGCCAGCAGCTTAGGGGGGGGCAGGGAGCCCCAGCATTTT. Protein sequence: CASSLGGGREPQHF.

The rearrangement uses TRBV13 and TRBJ2-3; D is unresolved. This CDR3 has 13 residues. Germline V gene lookup returns CDR1 PRHDT and CDR2 FYEKMQ (reference sequence). Trimming left V 5 bases short and J 9 bases short, with 15 bases between. The CDR3 sequence is CASSASPEVTQYF. The CDR3 nucleotides read TGTGCCAGCAGCGCCAGTCCCGAGGTAACGCAGTATTTT. The full variable domain, rest sourced from reference TRBV13 and TRBJ2-3, is AAGVIQSPRHLIKEKRETATLKCYPIPRHDTVYWYQQGPGQDPQFLISFYEKMQSDKGSIPDRFSAQQFSDYHSELNMSSLELGDSALYFCASSASPEVTQYFGPGTRLTVL.

The J gene is TRBJ1-6, the V gene TRBV27, with D possibly TRBD1 on 6 matching bases. Trimming removed 0 bases from V and 3 bases from J, with 15 bases in between. Germline loops: CDR1 MNHEY, CDR2 SMNVEV (reference sequence). The CDR3 length is 18 residues. CDR3 sequence: CASSLSRGGANYNSPLHF. Here the CDR3 DNA reads TGTGCCAGCAGTTTATCGAGAGGGGGGGCGAACTATAATTCACCCCTCCACTTT.

The chain carries TRBV18 and TRBJ1-2, with 7 bases matching TRBD1. From germline, CDR1 is KGHSH and CDR2 LQKENI. There are 16 residues in the CDR3. Trimming cost V 3 bases and J 10 bases; bases outside gene matches: 17. The CDR3, as DNA: TGTGCCAGCTCACCTCAAGAAAATGGACAGGCGCGTGTCTACACCTTC. It translates to CASSPQENGQARVYTF.

The genes are TRBV7-2 and TRBJ2-3; D gene unclear. CDR1 is SGHTA, CDR2 FQGNSA, per germline. V was pared by 2 bases and J by 6 bases, with 9 bases between. The CDR3 length is 13 residues. For the CDR3, the DNA is TGTGCCAGCAGCTTAAGTCGGTCTGATACGCAGTATTTT. The encoded protein is CASSLSRSDTQYF.

The chain is built from TRBV5-4 and TRBJ2-3, with D maybe TRBD2 (7 bases). The V gene lost 1 base and the J gene lost 0 bases, with 18 bases spanning the gap. This CDR3 is built from 18 residues. Looked up from germline, CDR1 is SGHNT and CDR2 is YYREEE (reference sequence). CDR3 bases: TGTGCCAGCAGCTTGATCGGTCGGGGGGCCCAAAGCACAGATACGCAGTATTTT. Translating gives CASSLIGRGAQSTDTQYF.

The chain recombines TRBV19 with TRBJ1-5; 7 bases agree with TRBD1. V dropped 6 bases and J dropped 6; count of bases not matched to a gene: 8. Germline assignment: CDR1 LNHDA and CDR2 SQIVND (reference sequence). The CDR3 spans 14 residues. CDR3 sequence (DNA): TGTGCCAGTAGGATGACAGGGTGGGGTCAGCCCCAGCATTTT. It specifies CASRMTGWGQPQHF.

The chain couples TRBV13 to TRBJ2-5; 9 nucleotides align to TRBD2. Germline CDR1 is PRHDT and CDR2 is FYEKMQ (reference sequence). V shed 7 bases and J 2 bases; nucleotides not matched to a gene: 14. This CDR3 contains 17 residues. CDR3 sequence (DNA): TGTGCCAGCACCATCGGAGGGGCTAGCGGGATTCAAGAGACCCAGTACTTC. Its translation is CASTIGGASGIQETQYF.

V usage is TRBV5-4 and J usage is TRBJ2-4; possibly TRBD2 for D (6 bases). In germline, CDR1 is SGHNT, CDR2 YYREEE (reference sequence). V was shortened by 4 bases and J by 1 base, with 12 bases between the two germline ends. This CDR3 is 15 amino acids long. CDR3: CASSPGDGAKNIQYF. The CDR3 nucleotides are TGTGCCAGCAGCCCGGGGGACGGGGCCAAAAACATTCAGTACTTC.

This chain joins TRBV5-1 and TRBJ2-1; TRBD2 matches at 8 bases. From germline, CDR1 is SGHRS and CDR2 YFSETQ. Trimming cost V 4 bases and J 10 bases; bases outside gene matches: 13. This CDR3 is built from 15 residues. CDR3 residues: CASSAIPGLGYEQFF. The CDR3 DNA is TGCGCCAGCAGCGCCATACCGGGACTAGGCTACGAGCAGTTCTTC.

This clone has just a few counts. Here the CDR3 reads CASSYSTVFSTDTQYF. The DNA of the CDR3 is TGTGCCAGCAGTTACTCGACAGTATTTAGCACAGATACGCAGTATTTT. The V gene is TRBV6-5, the J gene TRBJ2-3; tentative D call: TRBD1 (5 bases). The V end lost 0 bases, the J end lost 0 bases, and 10 bases lay between the germline ends. Germline CDR1 MNHEY, CDR2 SVGAGI. The CDR3 runs 16 residues.